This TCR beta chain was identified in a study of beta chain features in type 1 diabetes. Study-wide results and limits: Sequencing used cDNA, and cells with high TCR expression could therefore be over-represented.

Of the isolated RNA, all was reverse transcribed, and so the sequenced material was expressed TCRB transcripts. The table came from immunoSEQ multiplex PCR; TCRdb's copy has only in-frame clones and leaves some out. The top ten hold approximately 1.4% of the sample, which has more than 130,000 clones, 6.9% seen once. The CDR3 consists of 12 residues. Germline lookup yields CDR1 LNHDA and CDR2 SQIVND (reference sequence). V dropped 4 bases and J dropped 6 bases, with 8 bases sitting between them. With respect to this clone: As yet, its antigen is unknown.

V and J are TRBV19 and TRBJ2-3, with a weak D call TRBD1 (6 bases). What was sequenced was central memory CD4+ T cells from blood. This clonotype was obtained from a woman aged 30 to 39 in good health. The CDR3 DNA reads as TGTGCCAGTAGTAACCAGGGGGATACGCAGTATTTT. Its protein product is CASSNQGDTQYF.